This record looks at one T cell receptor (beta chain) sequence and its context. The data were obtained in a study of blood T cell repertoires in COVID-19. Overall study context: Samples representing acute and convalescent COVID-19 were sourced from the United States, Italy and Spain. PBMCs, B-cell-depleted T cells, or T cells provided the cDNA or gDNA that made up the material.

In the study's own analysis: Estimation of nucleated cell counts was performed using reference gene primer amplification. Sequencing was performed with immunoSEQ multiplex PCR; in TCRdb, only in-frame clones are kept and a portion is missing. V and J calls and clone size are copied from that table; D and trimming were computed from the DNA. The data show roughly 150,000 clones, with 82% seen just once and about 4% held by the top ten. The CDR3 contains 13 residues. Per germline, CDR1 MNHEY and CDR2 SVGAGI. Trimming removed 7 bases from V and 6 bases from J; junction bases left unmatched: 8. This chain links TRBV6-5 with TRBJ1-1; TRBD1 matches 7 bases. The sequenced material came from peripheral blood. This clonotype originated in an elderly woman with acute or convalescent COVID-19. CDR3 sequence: CASTAPGGPEAFF. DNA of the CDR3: TGTGCCAGCACTGCTCCAGGGGGACCTGAAGCTTTCTTT.